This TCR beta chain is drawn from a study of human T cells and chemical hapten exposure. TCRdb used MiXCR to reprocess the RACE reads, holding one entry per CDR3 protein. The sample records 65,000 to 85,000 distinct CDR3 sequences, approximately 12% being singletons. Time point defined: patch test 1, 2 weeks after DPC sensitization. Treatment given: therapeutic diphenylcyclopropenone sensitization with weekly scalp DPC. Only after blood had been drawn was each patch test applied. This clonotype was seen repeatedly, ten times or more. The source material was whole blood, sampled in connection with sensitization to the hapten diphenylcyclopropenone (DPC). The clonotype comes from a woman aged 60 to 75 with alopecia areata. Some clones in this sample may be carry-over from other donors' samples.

CDR3 sequence reads: CSVKRTVMNTEAFF. CDR3 DNA sequence: TGCAGCGTTAAAAGGACGGTTATGAACACTGAAGCTTTCTTT. The chain links TRBV29-1 to TRBJ1-1; D is unresolved. Germline assignment: CDR1 SQVTM and CDR2 ANQGSEA. The CDR3 runs 14 residues. Trimming removed 5 bases at V and 0 bases at J, with 13 bases between.